The next 32 T cell receptor beta chains were all read from a single sample in a study of shared clonotypes between healthy human individuals. Clones were read by immunoSEQ multiplex PCR, and TCRdb kept only the in-frame ones, dropping some. Of 950,000 to 1,100,000 clones listed, about 80% are singletons. The specimen sequenced was memory CD4+ T cells from PBMCs. Stated subset: CD45RA-negative fraction. These receptors all stem from a man between 18 and 35 years old in good health. Some clones in this sample may be carry-over from other donors' samples.

The chain is built from TRBV11-2 and TRBJ2-1; D could derive from TRBD1 or TRBD2 (6 bases each). V dropped 6 bases and J dropped 7 bases, with 25 bases sitting between them. The germline V gene encodes CDR1 SGHAT and CDR2 FQNNGV. This CDR3 is built from 17 residues. CDR3 loop: CASSHTYRGRGGNEQFF. CDR3 sequence (DNA): TGTGCCAGCAGTCACACCTACCGGGGGCGAGGTGGGAATGAGCAGTTCTTC.

In the case of this clone: One base separates it from a far larger clone, so it is likely a read error. The chain combines TRBV27 with TRBJ1-5; D not certain. This CDR3 comprises 13 residues. V was pared by 6 bases and J by 5 bases, with 11 bases between. The germline V gene has CDR1 MNHEY and CDR2 SMNVEV (reference sequence). The CDR3 DNA sequence: TGTGCCAGCAGGGGGAAGGTTTATCAGCCCCAGCATTTT. Its protein product is CASRGKVYQPQHF.

The chain couples TRBV7-2 to TRBJ2-7; D perhaps matches TRBD2 (5 bases). The germline V and J ends were trimmed by 3 bases and 3 bases, with 9 bases remaining between them. The CDR3 is made up of 13 amino acids. CDR1 and CDR2 (germline): SGHTA, FQGNSA. CDR3 loop: CASSFGLNYEQYF. The CDR3 DNA sequence: TGTGCCAGCAGCTTTGGACTGAACTACGAGCAGTACTTC.

On this clone itself: Being one base from a much bigger clone, this may be a read error. The chain is built from TRBV4-1 and TRBJ2-7; D not resolved. Germline CDR1 reads MGHRA; CDR2 reads YSYEKL. V lost 2 bases and J 0 bases, leaving 8 bases between the germline ends. The CDR3 sequence is 14 residues long. DNA of the CDR3: TGCGCCAGCAGCCAAAGGCAGAGCTCCTACGAGCAGTACTTC. Its translation is CASSQRQSSYEQYF.

The chain has TRBV6-5 and TRBJ1-4, with D hard to call. There are 11 residues in the CDR3. The germline gives CDR1 MNHEY, CDR2 SVGAGI. With 2 bases removed from V and 9 bases from J, the gap between germline ends came to 4 bases. The chain's CDR3 is CASSYGQKLFF. CDR3 coding DNA: TGTGCCAGCAGTTACGGGCAAAAACTGTTTTTT.

On this clone: The junction departs from the called germline gene at one end, perhaps through a read error. V is TRBV30 and J is TRBJ2-7; D tentatively reads TRBD1 or TRBD2 (5 bases each). Germline V gene sequence: CDR1 GTSNPN, CDR2 SVGIG (reference sequence). The CDR3 covers 12 residues. The CDR3 here is CAGRGTPYEQYF. For the CDR3, the DNA is TGTGCCGGGAGAGGGACCCCCTACGAGCAGTACTTC.

This clone was recorded many times. This rearrangement joins TRBV5-1 to TRBJ2-2; the match to TRBD2 covers 12 bases. CDR1 is SGHRS, CDR2 YFSETQ, per germline. Trimming took 3 bases from V and 3 from J; bases not matched to a gene: 9. This CDR3 comprises 18 residues. DNA of the CDR3: TGCGCCAGCAGCTCTGCCGGGACTAGCGGGCCTGACACCGGGGAGCTGTTTTTT. This gives the protein CASSSAGTSGPDTGELFF.

The J gene is TRBJ1-2, the V gene TRBV10-3; D may be TRBD1 (6 bases). CDR1 and CDR2 (germline): ENHRY, SYGVKD. Trimming shortened V by 3 bases and J by 3 bases, and 11 bases separated the two germline ends. CDR3 size: 14 residues. This CDR3 is CAISDYRADYGYTF. The CDR3 region has the DNA TGTGCCATCAGTGATTACAGGGCGGACTATGGCTACACCTTC.

This clone has at least ten counts. At the DNA level, this CDR3 is encoded by other sequences in the same sample as well. V and J are TRBV28 and TRBJ2-3; no clear D gene. The CDR3 spans 13 residues. From germline, CDR1 is MDHEN and CDR2 SYDVKM. Trimming took off 3 bases at V and 6 bases at J, with 10 bases between the two ends. The DNA for the CDR3 is TGTGCCAGCAGTTTTGGCGGCCCCGATACGCAGTATTTT. Its translation is CASSFGGPDTQYF. The whole variable domain, filled in from reference TRBV28 and TRBJ2-3, reads DVKVTQSSRYLVKRTGEKVFLECVQDMDHENMFWYRQDPGLGLRLIYFSYDVKMKEKGDIPEGYSVSREKKERFSLILESASTNQTSMYLCASSFGGPDTQYFGPGTRLTVL.

This chain connects TRBV18 to TRBJ2-2; D perhaps matches TRBD1 (6 bases). The germline V gene has CDR1 KGHSH and CDR2 LQKENI. The CDR3 length is 15 residues. Trimming shortened V by 2 bases and J by 5 bases, and 12 bases separated the two germline ends. The CDR3 sequence: CASSPGQGLTGELFF. The DNA of the CDR3 is TGTGCCAGCTCACCAGGGCAGGGGTTGACCGGGGAGCTGTTTTTT.

V usage is TRBV19 and J usage is TRBJ2-7; possibly TRBD1 for D (6 bases). Germline CDR1 reads LNHDA; CDR2 reads SQIVND (reference sequence). This CDR3 contains 12 residues. Deletions cut 9 bases from V and 0 bases from J, with 9 bases between. CDR3 region: CASGQNSYEQYF. Here the CDR3 DNA reads TGTGCCAGCGGACAGAACTCCTACGAGCAGTACTTC.

The chain recombines TRBV15 with TRBJ2-7; 7 bases agree with TRBD2. The length of the CDR3 is 15 residues. V trimming: 1 base; J trimming: 6 bases; junction bases outside the gene matches: 9. Germline lookup yields CDR1 LNHNV and CDR2 YYDKDF (reference sequence). CDR3 nucleotides: TGTGCCACCAGCAGAGTTAGCGGGCCTTTCGGCGAGCAGTACTTC. It is translated as CATSRVSGPFGEQYF.

V is TRBV5-4 and J is TRBJ2-7; D possibly uses TRBD1 or TRBD2 (7 bases each). In germline, CDR1 is SGHNT, CDR2 YYREEE (reference sequence). Deletions cut 3 bases from V and 2 bases from J, with 12 bases between. The CDR3 is 14 residues long. The CDR3 loop is CASSYQGGAYEQYF. CDR3 DNA sequence: TGTGCCAGCAGCTACCAGGGGGGGGCCTACGAGCAGTACTTC.

In this sample, this clone turned up many times. Other DNA sequences from this sample encode an identical CDR3 as well. V gene TRBV4-3 combines with J gene TRBJ2-7; TRBD1 might be the D (6 bases). This CDR3 has 13 residues. Trimming left V 4 bases short and J 3 bases short, with 10 bases between. Looked up from germline, CDR1 is LGHNA and CDR2 is YSLEER. The DNA of the CDR3 is TGCGCCAGCAGCCGGGACACTCGCTACGAGCAGTACTTC. Protein sequence: CASSRDTRYEQYF.

Regarding this clone: With a far larger clone one base away, a read error is the likely cause. At the DNA level, this CDR3 is encoded by other sequences in the same sample as well. CDR3 coding DNA: TGCGCCATCAGTGAGGATCGCCTTGGCAATCAGCCCCAGCATTTT. It specifies CAISEDRLGNQPQHF. The genes are TRBV10-3 and TRBJ1-5; no definite D call. Germline CDR1 reads ENHRY; CDR2 reads SYGVKD. The CDR3 totals 15 residues.

This sequence joins TRBV11-2 and TRBJ2-7, with 7 bases aligning to TRBD1. V lost 6 bases and J lost 2; bases outside the gene matches: 4. The germline V gene encodes CDR1 SGHAT and CDR2 FQNNGV. The CDR3 contains 13 residues. In DNA form, the CDR3 reads TGTGCCAGCAGGATGACAGGGACCTACGAGCAGTACTTC. Its protein is CASRMTGTYEQYF.

This chain connects TRBV14 to TRBJ2-7; tentative D call: TRBD2 (6 bases). Germline loops: CDR1 SGHDN, CDR2 FVKESK. The V gene lost 0 bases and the J gene lost 3 bases, with 12 bases spanning the gap. CDR3 size: 15 residues. The CDR3 coding sequence is TGTGCCAGCAGCCAAGAGGCAGGGAGGCTCTACGAGCAGTACTTC. It is translated as CASSQEAGRLYEQYF. The full variable domain, with the rest looked up from reference TRBV14 and TRBJ2-7, is EAGVTQFPSHSVIEKGQTVTLRCDPISGHDNLYWYRRVMGKEIKFLLHFVKESKQDESGMPNNRFLAERTGGTYSTLKVQPAELEDSGVYFCASSQEAGRLYEQYFGPGTRLTVT.

The chain is built from TRBV18 and TRBJ1-3, with 7 nucleotides matching TRBD1. V shed 3 bases and J 0 bases; nucleotides not matched to a gene: 2. Germline-derived CDR1 and CDR2 are KGHSH and LQKENI. This CDR3 is built from 15 residues. Here the CDR3 DNA reads TGTGCCAGCTCACCGGGACAGATCTCTGGAAACACCATATATTTT. Protein sequence: CASSPGQISGNTIYF.

This clone was recorded many times. The V and J genes are TRBV14 and TRBJ2-4; 9 bases are shared with TRBD1. Unmatched junction bases numbered 7, after V lost 5 bases and J lost 5 bases. Per germline, CDR1 SGHDN and CDR2 FVKESK. This CDR3 spans 15 amino acids. The CDR3 loop is CASSFTGTGQNIQYF. The CDR3 region has the DNA TGTGCCAGCAGCTTTACCGGGACAGGGCAAAACATTCAGTACTTC. The variable domain in full, completed from reference TRBV14 and TRBJ2-4, reads EAGVTQFPSHSVIEKGQTVTLRCDPISGHDNLYWYRRVMGKEIKFLLHFVKESKQDESGMPNNRFLAERTGGTYSTLKVQPAELEDSGVYFCASSFTGTGQNIQYFGAGTRLSVL.

This rearrangement joins TRBV2 to TRBJ1-4, with a possible D match to TRBD1 (5 bases). Trimming took off 8 bases at V and 6 bases at J, with 13 bases between the two ends. Per germline, CDR1 SNHLY and CDR2 FYNNEI. The CDR3 spans 13 residues. CDR3 amino acids: CASGGLGDEKLFF. In DNA form, the CDR3 reads TGTGCCAGCGGGGGGTTAGGGGATGAAAAACTGTTTTTT.

This clone was seen a handful of times. The gene calls are TRBV7-9 and TRBJ2-7; D may be TRBD2 (6 bases). Germline V gene lookup returns CDR1 SEHNR and CDR2 FQNEAQ (reference sequence). This CDR3 is built from 14 residues. V was pared by 4 bases and J by 0 bases, with 10 bases between. The CDR3 DNA sequence: TGTGCCAGCAGCTCGACCGGGAGCTCCTACGAGCAGTACTTC. Translated, it gives CASSSTGSSYEQYF.

Worth noting for this clone: This may be a read error, as it is one base from a much larger clone. The rearrangement links TRBV7-9 to TRBJ2-7; tentative D call: TRBD2 (5 bases). The V gene's germline CDR1 is SEHNR and CDR2 FQNEAQ (reference sequence). This CDR3 contains 13 residues. Between the trimmed V and J ends, which lost 5 bases and 3 bases, there was a span of 11 bases. In DNA, the CDR3 is TGTGCCAGCAGCAGACGGGGTGGCTACGAGCAGTACTTC. Amino acid sequence: CASSRRGGYEQYF.

This clone was detected once. The chain is built from TRBV28 and TRBJ2-5; D is unclear. The end of the DNA fits TRBJ2-7 better, so the J call may be wrong. From germline, CDR1 is MDHEN and CDR2 SYDVKM. The CDR3 is 15 amino acids. CDR3 nucleotide sequence: TGTGCCAGCAGTCCCCTGGTGGCTGCTTCCTACGAGCAGTACTTC. This translates into CASSPLVAASYEQYF.

The chain joins TRBV7-7 to TRBJ2-3; possibly TRBD2 for D (6 bases). The CDR3 is 16 residues long. CDR1 and CDR2 (germline): SSHAT, FNYEAQ (reference sequence). Trimming stripped 2 bases from V and 0 bases from J, with 12 bases between. The CDR3 sequence: CASSLRAGISTDTQYF. CDR3 in DNA: TGTGCCAGCAGCTTACGAGCGGGTATTAGCACAGATACGCAGTATTTT.

The CDR3 nucleotides are TGTGCCAGTAGTGCCCGTTATGGCAATCAGCCCCAGCATTTT. Protein sequence: CASSARYGNQPQHF. V and J are TRBV19 and TRBJ1-5; no firm D call. This CDR3 region has 14 residues. Germline loops: CDR1 LNHDA, CDR2 SQIVND (reference sequence). The V end was cut by 5 bases, the J end by 2 bases, with 10 bases between.

This clone appeared once. V and J are TRBV7-2 and TRBJ2-1; TRBD2 matches at 12 bases. The CDR3 has 15 residues. Germline loops: CDR1 SGHTA, CDR2 FQGNSA. Trimming removed 5 bases from V and 4 bases from J; junction bases left unmatched: 3. CDR3 in DNA: TGTGCCAGCAGCCGGACTAGCGGGGAATACAATGAGCAGTTCTTC. This codes for CASSRTSGEYNEQFF.

This sequence joins TRBV5-6 and TRBJ2-1, with TRBD1 matching over 9 bases. CDR1 and CDR2 (germline): SGHDT, YYEEEE. The CDR3 extends over 15 amino acids. V shed 4 bases, J shed 7 bases, and the junction held 9 bases outside the gene matches. CDR3 bases: TGTGCCAGCAGCGAGACAGGGGGGCTCATAAATGAGCAGTTCTTC. Encoded protein: CASSETGGLINEQFF.

This clone was detected only a few times. This CDR3 is CASSESGWSQPQHF. The CDR3 nucleotides are TGTGCCAGCAGTGAATCGGGATGGAGTCAGCCCCAGCATTTT. The V call is TRBV6-1, the J call TRBJ1-5; the D is unclear. The CDR3 is 14 amino acids. The germline V gene encodes CDR1 MNHNS and CDR2 SASEGT. The V and J ends lost 2 bases and 6 bases respectively, with 11 bases between them.

The chain recombines TRBV6-5 with TRBJ1-2; D perhaps matches TRBD1 (5 bases). The CDR3 covers 14 residues. Germline V lookup: CDR1 MNHEY, CDR2 SVGAGI. The V end lost 6 bases, the J end lost 2 bases, and 13 bases lay between the germline ends. CDR3 sequence (DNA): TGTGCCAGCAGGGAGAGCGGGGGAAACTATGGCTACACCTTC. It specifies CASRESGGNYGYTF.

Comments on this clone: Being one base from a much bigger clone, this may be a read error. The same CDR3 also results from other DNA sequences found in this sample. This sequence joins TRBV29-1 and TRBJ1-2; no clear D. The CDR3 is made up of 12 amino acids. Germline lookup yields CDR1 SQVTM and CDR2 ANQGSEA. The CDR3, as DNA: TGCAGCGTTGTCTGGACGAACTATGGATACACCTTC. It is translated as CSVVWTNYGYTF.

V usage is TRBV7-9 and J usage is TRBJ1-2, with 8 bases that match TRBD1. The V gene's germline CDR1 is SEHNR and CDR2 FQNEAQ (reference sequence). J lost 4 bases, V lost 5 bases, and 12 bases had no gene match. CDR3 length: 16 residues. CDR3 nucleotide sequence: TGTGCCAGCAGCCCAAGAGGGGTACAGGGGGTCTATGGCTACACCTTC. Its translation is CASSPRGVQGVYGYTF. Together with reference TRBV7-9 and TRBJ1-2, the CDR3 gives the full variable domain: DTGVSQNPRHKITKRGQNVTFRCDPISEHNRLYWYRQTLGQGPEFLTYFQNEAQLEKSRLLSDRFSAERPKGSFSTLEIQRTEQGDSAMYLCASSPRGVQGVYGYTFGSGTRLTVV.

The chain is built from TRBV15 and TRBJ2-3; D gene uncertain. From germline, CDR1 is LNHNV and CDR2 YYDKDF (reference sequence). V lost 3 bases and J lost 4, with 8 bases in between. This CDR3 region has 13 residues. DNA for the CDR3: TGTGCCACCAGCAGGAACTTGGCAGATACGCAGTATTTT. Translation gives CATSRNLADTQYF.